This TCR beta chain emerged from a study of blood T cell repertoires in COVID-19. Across the whole study: Samples representing acute and convalescent COVID-19 were sourced from the United States, Italy and Spain. Sample material is recorded as cDNA or gDNA derived from T cells, B-cell-depleted T cells, or PBMCs.

Between the trimmed V and J ends, which lost 5 bases and 4 bases, there was a span of 9 bases. CDR3 length: 12 amino acids. TCRdb's table, derived via immunoSEQ multiplex PCR, lists solely in-frame clones and lacks some. This table has some 100,000 clones, 85% appearing once. The rearrangement uses TRBV12-3 or TRBV12-4 and TRBJ2-7; D possibly corresponds to TRBD1 (6 bases). This TCR derives from a woman aged 70 to 79 with active or convalescent COVID-19. Sequenced: peripheral blood. CDR3 sequence (DNA): TGTGCCAGCAGTCAAAGGGGGTACGAGCAGTACTTC. Translating gives CASSQRGYEQYF.